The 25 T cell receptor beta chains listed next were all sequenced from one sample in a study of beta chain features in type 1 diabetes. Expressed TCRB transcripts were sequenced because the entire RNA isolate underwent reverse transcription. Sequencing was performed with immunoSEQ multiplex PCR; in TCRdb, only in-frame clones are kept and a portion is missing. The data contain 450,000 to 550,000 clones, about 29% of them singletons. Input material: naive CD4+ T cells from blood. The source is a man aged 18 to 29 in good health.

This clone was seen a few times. This CDR3 is CASSPGGSYNEQFF. The CDR3 DNA reads TGTGCCAGCAGCCCTGGTGGATCCTACAATGAGCAGTTCTTC. The rearrangement uses TRBV7-2 and TRBJ2-1; D gene unclear. Deletions cut 5 bases from V and 1 base from J, with 9 bases between. CDR3 length equals 14 residues. The germline V gene has CDR1 SGHTA and CDR2 FQGNSA.

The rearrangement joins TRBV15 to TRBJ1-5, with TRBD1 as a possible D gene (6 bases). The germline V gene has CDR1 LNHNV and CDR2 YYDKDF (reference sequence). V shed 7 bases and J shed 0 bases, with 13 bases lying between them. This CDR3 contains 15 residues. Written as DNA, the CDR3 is TGTGCCACCACTACGGGACAATATAGCAATCAGCCCCAGCATTTT. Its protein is CATTTGQYSNQPQHF.

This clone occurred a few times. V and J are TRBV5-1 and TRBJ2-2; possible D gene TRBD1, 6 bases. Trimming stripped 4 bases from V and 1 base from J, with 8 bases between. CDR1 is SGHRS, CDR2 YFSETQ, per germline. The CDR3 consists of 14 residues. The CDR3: CASSKGQNTGELFF. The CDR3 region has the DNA TGCGCCAGCAGCAAGGGACAGAACACCGGGGAGCTGTTTTTT. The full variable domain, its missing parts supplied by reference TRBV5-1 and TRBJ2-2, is KAGVTQTPRYLIKTRGQQVTLSCSPISGHRSVSWYQQTPGQGLQFLFEYFSETQRNKGNFPGRFSGRQFSNSRSEMNVSTLELGDSALYLCASSKGQNTGELFFGEGSRLTVL.

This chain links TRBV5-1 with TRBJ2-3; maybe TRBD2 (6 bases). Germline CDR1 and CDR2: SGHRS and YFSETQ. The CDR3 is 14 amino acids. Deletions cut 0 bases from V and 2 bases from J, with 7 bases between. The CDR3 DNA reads TGCGCCAGCAGCTTGGGGGACTTCACAGATACGCAGTATTTT. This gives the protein CASSLGDFTDTQYF.

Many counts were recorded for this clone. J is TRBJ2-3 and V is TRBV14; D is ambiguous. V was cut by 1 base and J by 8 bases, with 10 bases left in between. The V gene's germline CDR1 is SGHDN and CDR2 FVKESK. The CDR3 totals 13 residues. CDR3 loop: CASSQALQVTQYF. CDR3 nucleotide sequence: TGTGCCAGCAGCCAAGCCTTGCAAGTTACGCAGTATTTT.

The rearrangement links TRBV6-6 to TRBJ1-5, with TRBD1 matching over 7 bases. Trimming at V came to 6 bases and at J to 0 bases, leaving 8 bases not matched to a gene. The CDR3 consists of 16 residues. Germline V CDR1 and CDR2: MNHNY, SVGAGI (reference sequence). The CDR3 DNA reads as TGTGCCAGCAGATCCCAGGGGGGTAGTAGCAATCAGCCCCAGCATTTT. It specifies CASRSQGGSSNQPQHF.

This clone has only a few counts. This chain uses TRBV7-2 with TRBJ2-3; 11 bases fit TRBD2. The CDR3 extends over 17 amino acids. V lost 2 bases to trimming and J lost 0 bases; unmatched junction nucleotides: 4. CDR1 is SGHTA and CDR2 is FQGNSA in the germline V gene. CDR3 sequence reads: CASSLRLAGISTDTQYF. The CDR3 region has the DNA TGTGCCAGCAGCTTAAGACTAGCGGGAATTAGCACAGATACGCAGTATTTT.

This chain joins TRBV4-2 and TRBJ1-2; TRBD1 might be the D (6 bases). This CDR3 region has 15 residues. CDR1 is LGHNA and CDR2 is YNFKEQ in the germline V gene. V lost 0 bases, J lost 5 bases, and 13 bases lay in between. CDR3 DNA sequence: TGTGCCAGCAGCCAAGATAGGGGGACCTGGTATGGCTACACCTTC. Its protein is CASSQDRGTWYGYTF.

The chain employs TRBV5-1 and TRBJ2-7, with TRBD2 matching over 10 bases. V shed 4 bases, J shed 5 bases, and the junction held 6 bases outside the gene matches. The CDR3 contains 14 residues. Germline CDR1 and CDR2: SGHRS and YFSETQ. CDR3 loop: CASSLSGREDEQYF. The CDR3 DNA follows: TGCGCCAGCAGCCTAAGCGGGAGGGAGGACGAGCAGTACTTC.

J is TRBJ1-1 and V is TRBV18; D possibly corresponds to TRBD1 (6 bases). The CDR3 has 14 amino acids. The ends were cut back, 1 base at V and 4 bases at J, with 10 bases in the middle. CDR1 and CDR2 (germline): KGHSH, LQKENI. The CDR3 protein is CASSPQQGGTEAFF. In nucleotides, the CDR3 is TGTGCCAGCTCACCACAACAGGGAGGCACTGAAGCTTTCTTT.

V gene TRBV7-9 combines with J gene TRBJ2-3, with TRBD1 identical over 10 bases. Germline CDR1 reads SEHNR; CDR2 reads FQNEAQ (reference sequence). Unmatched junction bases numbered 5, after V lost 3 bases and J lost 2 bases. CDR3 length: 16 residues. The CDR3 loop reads CASSFGDRGFTDTQYF. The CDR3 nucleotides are TGTGCCAGCAGCTTTGGGGACAGGGGTTTCACAGATACGCAGTATTTT.

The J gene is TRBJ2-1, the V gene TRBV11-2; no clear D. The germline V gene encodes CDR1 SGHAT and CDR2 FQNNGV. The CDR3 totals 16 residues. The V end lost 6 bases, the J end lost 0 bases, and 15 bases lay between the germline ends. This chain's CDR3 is CASRARASSSYNEQFF. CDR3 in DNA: TGTGCCAGCAGGGCCCGGGCTAGTAGCTCCTACAATGAGCAGTTCTTC.

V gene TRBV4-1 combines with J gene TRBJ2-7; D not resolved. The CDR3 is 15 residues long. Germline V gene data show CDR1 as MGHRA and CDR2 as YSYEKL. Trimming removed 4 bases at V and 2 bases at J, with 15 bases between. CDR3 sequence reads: CASSPDSVEAYEQYF. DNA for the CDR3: TGCGCCAGCAGCCCTGACTCGGTCGAGGCCTACGAGCAGTACTTC.

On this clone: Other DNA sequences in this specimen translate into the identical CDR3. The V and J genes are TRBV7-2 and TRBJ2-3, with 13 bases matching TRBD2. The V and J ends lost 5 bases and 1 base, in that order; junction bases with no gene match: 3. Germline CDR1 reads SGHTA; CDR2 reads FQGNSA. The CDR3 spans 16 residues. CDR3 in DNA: TGTGCCAGCAGCCTCGGGACTAGCGGGGGCACAGATACGCAGTATTTT. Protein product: CASSLGTSGGTDTQYF.

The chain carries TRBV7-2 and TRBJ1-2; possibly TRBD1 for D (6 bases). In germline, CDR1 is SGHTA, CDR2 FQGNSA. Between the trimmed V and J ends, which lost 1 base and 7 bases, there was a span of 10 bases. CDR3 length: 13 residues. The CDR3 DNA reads TGTGCCAGCAGCTTAGGGCAGGGGAGTGGCTACACCTTC. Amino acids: CASSLGQGSGYTF. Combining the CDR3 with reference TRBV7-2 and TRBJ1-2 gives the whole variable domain GAGVSQSPSNKVTEKGKDVELRCDPISGHTALYWYRQSLGQGLEFLIYFQGNSAPDKSGLPSDRFSAERTGGSVSTLTIQRTQQEDSAVYLCASSLGQGSGYTFGSGTRLTVV.

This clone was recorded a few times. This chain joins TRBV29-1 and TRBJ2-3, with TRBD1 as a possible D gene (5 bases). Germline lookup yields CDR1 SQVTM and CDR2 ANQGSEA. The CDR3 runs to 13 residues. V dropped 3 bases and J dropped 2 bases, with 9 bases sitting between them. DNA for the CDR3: TGCAGCGTTGAGGGGCTGCTCACAGATACGCAGTATTTT. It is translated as CSVEGLLTDTQYF.

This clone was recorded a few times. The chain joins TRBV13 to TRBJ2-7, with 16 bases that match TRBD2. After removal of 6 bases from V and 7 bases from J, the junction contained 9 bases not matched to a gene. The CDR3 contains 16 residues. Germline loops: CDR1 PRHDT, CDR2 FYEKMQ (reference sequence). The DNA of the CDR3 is TGTGCCAGCAGGGAGACCGGGACTAGCGGGAGGGAAGAGCAGTACTTC. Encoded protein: CASRETGTSGREEQYF.

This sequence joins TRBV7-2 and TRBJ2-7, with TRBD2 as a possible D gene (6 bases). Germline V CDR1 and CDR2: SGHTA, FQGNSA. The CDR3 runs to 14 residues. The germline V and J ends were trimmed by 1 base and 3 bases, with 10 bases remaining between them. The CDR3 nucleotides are TGTGCCAGCAGCTTAGACGGGAGTTTCTACGAGCAGTACTTC. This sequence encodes CASSLDGSFYEQYF.

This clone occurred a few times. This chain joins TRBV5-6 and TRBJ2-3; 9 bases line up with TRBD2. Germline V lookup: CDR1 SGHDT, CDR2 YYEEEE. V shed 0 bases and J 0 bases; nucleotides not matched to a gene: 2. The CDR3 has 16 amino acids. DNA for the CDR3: TGTGCCAGCAGCTTGGGGCTAGCGGGAAGCACAGATACGCAGTATTTT. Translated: CASSLGLAGSTDTQYF.

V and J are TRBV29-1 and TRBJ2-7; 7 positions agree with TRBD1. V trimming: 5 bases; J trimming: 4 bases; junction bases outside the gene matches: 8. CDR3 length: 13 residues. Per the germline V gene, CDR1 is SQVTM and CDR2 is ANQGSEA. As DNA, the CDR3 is TGCAGCGTTTCCGGGACAGCGACGTACGAGCAGTACTTC. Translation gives CSVSGTATYEQYF.

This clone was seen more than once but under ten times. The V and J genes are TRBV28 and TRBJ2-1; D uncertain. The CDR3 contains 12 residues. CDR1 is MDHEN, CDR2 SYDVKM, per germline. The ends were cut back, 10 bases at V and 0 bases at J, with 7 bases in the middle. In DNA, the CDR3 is TGTGCCACGCGTGACTCCTACAATGAGCAGTTCTTC. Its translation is CATRDSYNEQFF.

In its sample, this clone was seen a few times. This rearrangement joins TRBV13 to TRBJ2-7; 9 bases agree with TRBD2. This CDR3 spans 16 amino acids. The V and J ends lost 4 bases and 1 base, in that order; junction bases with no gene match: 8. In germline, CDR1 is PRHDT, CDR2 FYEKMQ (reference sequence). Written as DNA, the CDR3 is TGTGCCAGCAGCTCCACCCGGACTAGCGCATCCTACGAGCAGTACTTC. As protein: CASSSTRTSASYEQYF.

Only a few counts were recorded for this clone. The chain's CDR3 is CASSQEWRVNTEAFF. The CDR3 DNA sequence: TGTGCCAGCAGCCAAGAGTGGAGGGTTAACACTGAAGCTTTCTTT. The chain employs TRBV4-2 and TRBJ1-1; D not resolved. V lost 0 bases, J lost 2 bases, and 10 bases lay in between. The CDR3 totals 15 residues. Germline lookup yields CDR1 LGHNA and CDR2 YNFKEQ.

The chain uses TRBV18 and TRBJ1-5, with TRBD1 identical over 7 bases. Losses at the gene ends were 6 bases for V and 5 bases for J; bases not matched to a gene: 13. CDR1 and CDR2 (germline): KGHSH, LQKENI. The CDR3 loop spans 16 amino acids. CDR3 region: CASSSTGAGIYQPQHF. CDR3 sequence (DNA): TGTGCCAGCTCGTCAACAGGGGCAGGGATATATCAGCCCCAGCATTTT.

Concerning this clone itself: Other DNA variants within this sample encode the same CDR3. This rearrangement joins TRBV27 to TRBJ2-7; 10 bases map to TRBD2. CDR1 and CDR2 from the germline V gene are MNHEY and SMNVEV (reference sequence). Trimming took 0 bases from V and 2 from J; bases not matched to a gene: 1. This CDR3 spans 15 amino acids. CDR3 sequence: CASSLSLAGPYEQYF. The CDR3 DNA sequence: TGTGCCAGCAGTTTATCACTAGCGGGGCCCTACGAGCAGTACTTC.